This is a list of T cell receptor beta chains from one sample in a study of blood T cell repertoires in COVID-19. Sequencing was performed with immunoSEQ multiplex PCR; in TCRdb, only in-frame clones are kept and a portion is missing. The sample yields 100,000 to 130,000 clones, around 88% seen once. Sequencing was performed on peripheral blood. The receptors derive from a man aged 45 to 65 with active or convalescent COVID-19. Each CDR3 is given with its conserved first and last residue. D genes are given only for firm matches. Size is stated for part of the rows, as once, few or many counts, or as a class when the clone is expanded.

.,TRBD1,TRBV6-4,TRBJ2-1,CASSDSTGAQEQFF,TGTGCCAGCAGTGACTCGACAGGGGCGCAGGAGCAGTTCTTC
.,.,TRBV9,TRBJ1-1,CASSAQEADTEAFF,TGTGCCAGCAGCGCTCAAGAAGCGGACACTGAAGCTTTCTTT
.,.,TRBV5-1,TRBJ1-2,CASSSTAYDYGYTF,TGCGCCAGCAGCTCGACAGCTTACGACTATGGCTACACCTTC
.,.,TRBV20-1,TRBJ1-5,CSASTDPNQPQHF,TGCAGTGCTAGTACAGACCCCAATCAGCCCCAGCATTTT
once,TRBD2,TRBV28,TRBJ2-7,CAGRLACGAPNEQYF,TGTGCCGGGAGACTAGCGTGTGGAGCTCCCAACGAGCAGTACTTC
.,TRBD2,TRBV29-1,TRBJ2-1,CSGSQREFSEQFF,TGCAGCGGATCTCAGCGGGAGTTTAGTGAGCAGTTCTTC
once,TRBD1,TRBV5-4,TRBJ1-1,CASSLGARGVITEAFF,TGTGCCAGCAGCTTGGGAGCCAGGGGGGTTATAACTGAAGCTTTCTTT
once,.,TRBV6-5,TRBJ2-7,CASSWDKLGEQYF,TGTGCCAGCAGTTGGGACAAGCTCGGCGAGCAGTACTTC
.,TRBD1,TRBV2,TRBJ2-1,CASRPRGKTYNEQFF,TGTGCCAGCAGGCCCAGGGGGAAAACCTACAATGAGCAGTTCTTC
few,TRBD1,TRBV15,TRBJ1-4,CATSRDGQEGEKLFF,TGTGCCACCAGCAGAGATGGACAGGAGGGTGAAAAACTGTTTTTT
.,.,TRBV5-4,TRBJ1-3,CASSLGTGNGNTIYF,TGTGCCAGCAGCTTGGGAACAGGGAACGGAAACACCATATATTTT
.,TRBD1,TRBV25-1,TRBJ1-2,CASSGTGGGYTF,TGTGCCAGCAGCGGGACAGGGGGTGGCTACACCTTC
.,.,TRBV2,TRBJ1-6,CASSRDNSPLHF,TGTGCCAGCAGTCGCGATAATTCACCCCTCCACTTT
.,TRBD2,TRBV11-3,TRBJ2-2,CASSSSGGRRLFF,TGTGCCAGCAGCTCCTCCGGGGGGAGGAGGCTGTTTTTT
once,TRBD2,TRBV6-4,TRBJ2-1,CASSPLGEGGIYEQFF,TGTGCCAGCAGTCCCCTTGGGGAGGGCGGTATCTATGAGCAGTTCTTC
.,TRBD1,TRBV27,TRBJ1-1,CASSPRTGLWNTEAFF,TGTGCCAGCAGTCCCCGGACAGGACTATGGAACACTGAAGCTTTCTTT
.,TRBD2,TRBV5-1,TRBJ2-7,CASFRPPYQTPTGSLAGGQGQYF,TGCGCCAGCTTCCGACCTCCCTACCAAACCCCTACGGGCTCCCTAGCGGGAGGGCAGGGGCAGTACTTC
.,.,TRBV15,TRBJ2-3,CATSRDTGTQYF,TGTGCCACCAGCAGAGATACGGGTACGCAGTATTTT
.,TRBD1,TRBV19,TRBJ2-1,CASSVILPGQGPHKQFF,TGTGCCAGTAGTGTAATTCTACCGGGACAGGGCCCTCACAAGCAGTTCTTC
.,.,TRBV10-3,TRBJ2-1,CAISEQGGPEQFF,TGTGCCATCAGTGAGCAAGGGGGACCTGAGCAGTTCTTC
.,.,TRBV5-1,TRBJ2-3,CASSDQGTDTQYF,TGCGCCAGCAGCGATCAGGGAACAGATACGCAGTATTTT
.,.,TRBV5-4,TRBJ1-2,CASSQTGNYGYTF,TGTGCCAGCAGCCAGACAGGAAACTATGGCTACACCTTC
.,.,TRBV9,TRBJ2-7,CASSVGGGTYEQYF,TGTGCCAGCAGCGTAGGTGGAGGAACCTACGAGCAGTACTTC
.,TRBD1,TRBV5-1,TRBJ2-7,CASSIYSGQGSEQYF,TGCGCCAGCAGCATTTACTCGGGACAGGGCTCCGAGCAGTACTTC
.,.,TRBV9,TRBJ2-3,CASSVVSPDTQYF,TGTGCCAGCAGCGTAGTAAGCCCAGATACGCAGTATTTT
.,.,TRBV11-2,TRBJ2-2,CASSSGWNTGELFF,TGTGCCAGCAGCTCGGGGTGGAACACCGGGGAGCTGTTTTTT
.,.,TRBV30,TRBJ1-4,CAWNGGAQDEKLFF,TGTGCCTGGAATGGGGGGGCGCAAGATGAAAAACTGTTTTTT
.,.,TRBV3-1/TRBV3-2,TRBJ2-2,CASSQRLQMSTGELFF,TGTGCCAGCAGCCAACGATTACAGATGAGTACCGGGGAGCTGTTTTTT
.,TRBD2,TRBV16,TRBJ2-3,CASSPRTSGFTFTDTQYF,TGTGCCAGCAGCCCGCGGACTAGCGGGTTCACATTCACAGATACGCAGTATTTT
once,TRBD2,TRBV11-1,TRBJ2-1,CASSFMGEGREQFF,TGTGCCAGCAGCTTCATGGGGGAGGGCCGCGAGCAGTTCTTC
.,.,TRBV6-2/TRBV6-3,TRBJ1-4,CASSYSSMGGVEKLFF,TGTGCCAGCAGTTACTCGAGTATGGGGGGAGTGGAAAAACTGTTTTTT
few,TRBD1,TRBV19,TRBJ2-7,CASSIDGQGIYEQYF,TGTGCCAGTAGTATAGACGGACAGGGAATCTACGAGCAGTACTTC
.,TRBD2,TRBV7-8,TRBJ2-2,CASSLPRRLAGAAGELFF,TGTGCCAGCAGCTTACCCCGCCGACTAGCGGGAGCGGCCGGGGAGCTGTTTTTT
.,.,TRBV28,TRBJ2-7,CASSLYRDSSYEQYF,TGTGCCAGCAGTTTATATCGCGACAGTAGCTACGAGCAGTACTTC
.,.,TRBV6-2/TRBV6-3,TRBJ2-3,CASSWFRRTDTQYF,TGTGCCAGCAGTTGGTTCCGCAGAACAGATACGCAGTATTTT
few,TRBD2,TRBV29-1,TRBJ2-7,CSVGSGTYEQYF,TGCAGCGTTGGTAGCGGGACCTACGAGCAGTACTTC
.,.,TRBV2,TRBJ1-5,CASSEGRFGNQPQHF,TGTGCCAGCAGTGAGGGCCGGTTTGGGAATCAGCCCCAGCATTTT
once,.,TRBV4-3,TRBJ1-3,CASSQEPYRRGDGNTIYF,TGCGCCAGCAGCCAAGAGCCCTATAGGAGAGGAGACGGAAACACCATATATTTT
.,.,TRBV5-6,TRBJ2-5,CASSLGGGAQYF,TGTGCCAGCAGCTTGGGGGGCGGGGCCCAGTACTTC
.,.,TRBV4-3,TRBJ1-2,CASSQEHRNYGYTF,TGCGCCAGCAGCCAAGAGCACAGGAACTATGGCTACACCTTC
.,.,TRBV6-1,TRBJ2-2,CASSERRENTGELFF,TGTGCCAGCAGTGAGCGGCGGGAGAACACCGGGGAGCTGTTTTTT
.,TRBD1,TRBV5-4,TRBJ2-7,CASSLEQGAREQYF,TGTGCCAGCAGCTTGGAGCAGGGGGCGAGGGAGCAGTACTTC
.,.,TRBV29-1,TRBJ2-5,CSVEGQIEETQYF,TGCAGCGTAGAAGGACAGATCGAAGAGACCCAGTACTTC
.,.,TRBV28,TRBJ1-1,CAAAVGKQPPFF,TGTGCCGCAGCGGTTGGGAAACAGCCGCCTTTCTTT
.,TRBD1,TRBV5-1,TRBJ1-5,CASSLGAQGANQPQHF,TGCGCCAGCAGCTTGGGAGCCCAGGGGGCCAATCAGCCCCAGCATTTT
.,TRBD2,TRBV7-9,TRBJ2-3,CASTWGGAGGDTQYF,TGTGCCAGCACCTGGGGGGGAGCGGGAGGAGATACGCAGTATTTT
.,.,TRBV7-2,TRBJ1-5,CASSLVAGNGNQPQHF,TGTGCCAGCAGCTTAGTGGCTGGCAATGGCAATCAGCCCCAGCATTTT
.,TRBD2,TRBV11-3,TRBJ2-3,CASSLTSEPSTDTQYF,TGTGCCAGCAGCTTAACTAGCGAACCTAGCACAGATACGCAGTATTTT
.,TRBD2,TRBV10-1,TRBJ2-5,CASSSPGLAETQYF,TGCGCCAGCAGCTCCCCGGGACTAGCGGAGACCCAGTACTTC